The next 10 T cell receptor beta chains were all read from a single sample in a study of CD8 T cells in ankylosing spondylitis. Study-wide points: Characteristic of ankylosing spondylitis blood, it appeared, was a TCR beta motif comprising several highly homologous variants.

TCRdb independently ran MiXCR on the 5' RACE reads; one entry per CDR3 protein. Here the sample spans about 540,000 distinct CDR3 sequences, 10% to 15% being singletons. These receptors' antigens are unknown. The specimen was blood, either unsorted or a sorted T cell fraction (not recorded which). The receptors derive from a male donor with ankylosing spondylitis.

This clonotype was found many times. The rearrangement joins TRBV5-1 to TRBJ2-5; TRBD2 might be the D (6 bases). Germline values: CDR1 SGHRS, CDR2 YFSETQ. V lost 0 bases, J lost 1 base, and 7 bases lay in between. The CDR3 contains 14 residues. The CDR3 nucleotides read TGCGCCAGCAGCTTGGGGGGACTCCAAGAGACCCAGTACTTC. It translates to CASSLGGLQETQYF. Using reference TRBV5-1 and TRBJ2-5 for the parts outside the CDR3, the full variable domain is KAGVTQTPRYLIKTRGQQVTLSCSPISGHRSVSWYQQTPGQGLQFLFEYFSETQRNKGNFPGRFSGRQFSNSRSEMNVSTLELGDSALYLCASSLGGLQETQYFGPGTRLLVL.

The table lists this clonotype with a few counts. The genes are TRBV29-1 and TRBJ2-1; D unclear. CDR3 length: 14 residues. Germline-derived CDR1 and CDR2 are SQVTM and ANQGSEA. V shed 7 bases and J shed 0 bases, with 13 bases lying between them. Here the CDR3 reads CSAAPTASYNEQFF. The CDR3, as DNA: TGCAGCGCTGCACCTACAGCCTCCTACAATGAGCAGTTCTTC.

This clonotype occurred many times. The gene calls are TRBV7-9 and TRBJ2-3; TRBD2 aligns across 13 bases. Germline assignment: CDR1 SEHNR and CDR2 FQNEAQ (reference sequence). After removal of 5 bases from V and 4 bases from J, the junction contained 9 bases not matched to a gene. The CDR3 sequence is 17 residues long. CDR3 sequence: CASSTLGLAGVSDTQYF. DNA of the CDR3: TGTGCCAGCAGCACTCTAGGACTAGCGGGAGTTTCAGATACGCAGTATTTT.

The genes are TRBV6-1 and TRBJ2-7, with D possibly being TRBD1 (6 bases). The CDR3 totals 15 residues. Germline-derived CDR1 and CDR2 are MNHNS and SASEGT. V was clipped by 2 bases and J by 3 bases, with 14 bases between them. The CDR3 DNA follows: TGTGCCAGCAGTGAAAGGGCAGGGGTTGACTACGAGCAGTACGTC. Its translation: CASSERAGVDYEQYV.

This rearrangement joins TRBV7-2 to TRBJ2-5; D perhaps matches TRBD1 (6 bases). The germline V and J ends were trimmed by 0 bases and 1 base, with 9 bases remaining between them. There are 15 residues in the CDR3. CDR1 and CDR2 (germline): SGHTA, FQGNSA. CDR3 DNA sequence: TGTGCCAGCAGCTTAGCGGGACAACCCCAAGAGACCCAGTACTTC. Translation: CASSLAGQPQETQYF.

The chain has TRBV7-9 and TRBJ1-1, with D tentatively TRBD1 (6 bases). The CDR3 sequence is 14 residues long. Germline CDR1 and CDR2: SEHNR and FQNEAQ (reference sequence). Trimming shortened V by 6 bases and J by 2 bases, and 13 bases separated the two germline ends. CDR3 loop: CASSHQGKNTEAFF. The CDR3, as DNA: TGTGCCAGCAGTCATCAGGGGAAAAACACTGAAGCTTTCTTT.

The table lists this clonotype with a few counts. The chain is built from TRBV20-1 and TRBJ2-3, with TRBD2 matching 7 bases. This CDR3 region has 14 residues. J lost 0 bases, V lost 7 bases, and 7 bases had no gene match. Germline V CDR1 and CDR2: DFQATT, SNEGSKA (reference sequence). The CDR3 DNA reads TGCAGTGTTGGGACTATCCCTAGCACAGATACGCAGTATTTT. Translated, it gives CSVGTIPSTDTQYF.

The gene calls are TRBV7-2 and TRBJ2-2; TRBD2 agrees at 7 bases. The CDR3 has 16 residues. The V gene end was trimmed by 4 bases and the J gene end by 4 bases; junction bases not matched to a gene: 9. Germline loops: CDR1 SGHTA, CDR2 FQGNSA. Here the CDR3 reads CASSSSRVAGTGELFF. The CDR3 nucleotides read TGTGCCAGCAGCTCCAGTCGAGTAGCGGGCACCGGGGAGCTGTTTTTT.

This clonotype was counted only a few times. The chain uses TRBV20-1 and TRBJ1-1; the match to TRBD1 covers 9 bases. Germline CDR1 is DFQATT and CDR2 is SNEGSKA (reference sequence). This CDR3 has 14 amino acids. With V trimmed by 3 bases and J by 10 bases, 12 bases remained unmatched. As DNA, the CDR3 is TGCAGTGCTAGTCCCCCGGACAGGGGTTTAGGAGCTTTCTTT. Protein sequence: CSASPPDRGLGAFF.

The chain has TRBV11-2 and TRBJ1-1; 8 bases align to TRBD1. The V gene end was trimmed by 3 bases and the J gene end by 1 base; junction bases not matched to a gene: 1. The CDR3 consists of 14 residues. Germline loops: CDR1 SGHAT, CDR2 FQNNGV. In DNA, the CDR3 is TGTGCCAGCAGCTTCGGACAGGGGAACACTGAAGCTTTCTTT. As protein: CASSFGQGNTEAFF.